This T cell receptor beta chain was sequenced for a study of T cell responses to AZD1222 COVID-19 vaccine. Points from the study as a whole: Clonal diversity was possibly underestimated; the donors were predominantly white British and more often female. At baseline, just 5 or 6 AZD1222 recipients tested seropositive. In the spike-specific TCR repertoire, nearly half reportedly target unmutated variant regions.

Data came from immunoSEQ multiplex PCR; TCRdb stores just in-frame clones and leaves some out. In the table there are roughly 150,000 clones, 85% to 95% of which are singletons. Notes on this clone: Its antigen is currently unknown.

J gave up 3 bases and V 5 bases, and 6 bases lay outside the gene matches. Germline V gene sequence: CDR1 MGHRA, CDR2 YSYEKL. The CDR3 loop spans 14 amino acids. This chain joins TRBV4-1 and TRBJ1-2; 7 bases match TRBD1. Sample: peripheral blood, taken 28 days after the second AZD1222 dose. The sequence was collected from an adult who received the AZD1222 COVID-19 vaccine. The CDR3 nucleotides are TGCGCCAGCAGCTACAGGGGTCGCGACTATGGCTACACCTTC. Translated, it gives CASSYRGRDYGYTF.